The 32 T cell receptor beta chains below all came from one sample that was sequenced in a study of CXCR3-negative and CXCR3-positive naive CD8 T cells. General study points: More hydrophobic TRB CDR3s occurred in CXCR3-positive than in CXCR3-negative naive cells.

These receptors have no identified antigens. cDNA libraries for TRB were generated by 5' RACE incorporating UMI labels. No DNA is given; TCRdb re-called the 5' RACE reads and lists each CDR3 protein once. The sample's table shows 65,000 to 75,000 distinct CDR3 sequences. Sequenced: naive CXCR3+ CD8+ T cells from blood. The subset: CD45RO-CCR7+CD27+CD95- naive CD8+ T cells expressing CXCR3 (TNR3+). These receptors originate from a human donor in good health. Some clones in this sample may be carry-over from other donors' samples.

The rearrangement joins TRBV7-6 to TRBJ2-7. The CDR3 runs to 14 residues. Looked up from germline, CDR1 is SGHVS and CDR2 is FNYEAQ. CDR3 region: CASSLGAIPHEQYF.

V usage is TRBV9 and J usage is TRBJ2-7; TCRdb names TRBD1, which stays unverified in the absence of DNA. Germline V gene lookup returns CDR1 SGDLS and CDR2 YYNGEE. The CDR3 length is 14 residues. The CDR3: CASSARDRGDEQYF.

The J gene is TRBJ1-1, the V gene TRBV9; as DNA is missing, the TRBD1 call by TCRdb cannot be tested. CDR3 length: 15 amino acids. CDR1 and CDR2 from the germline V gene are SGDLS and YYNGEE. CDR3 region: CASSLSGGLNTEAFF. Variable domain in full (rest from reference TRBV9 and TRBJ1-1): DSGVTQTPKHLITATGQRVTLRCSPRSGDLSVYWYQQSLDQGLQFLIQYYNGEERAKGNILERFSAQQFPDLHSELNLSSLELGDSALYFCASSLSGGLNTEAFFGQGTRLTVV.

The genes are TRBV15 and TRBJ2-3; the TCRdb D gene call, TRBD1, has no DNA to confirm it. Per the germline V gene, CDR1 is LNHNV and CDR2 is YYDKDF (reference sequence). This CDR3 spans 14 amino acids. This CDR3 is CATSSEQGTDTQYF.

The genes are TRBV7-3 and TRBJ2-7; TCRdb gives TRBD2 as the D gene, but with no DNA this cannot be confirmed. Germline V gives CDR1 SGHTA, CDR2 FQGTGA. The CDR3 loop spans 14 amino acids. CDR3 sequence: CASSPERGYYEQYF.

The V call is TRBV10-3, the J call TRBJ2-7. The CDR3 covers 12 residues. Germline V lookup: CDR1 ENHRY, CDR2 SYGVKD. This CDR3 is CAIMAENYKQYF.

The chain is built from TRBV20-1 and TRBJ2-7; TCRdb's assignment of TRBD2 cannot be checked, as there is no DNA. This CDR3 spans 15 amino acids. The V gene's germline CDR1 is DFQATT and CDR2 SNEGSKA (reference sequence). CDR3 amino acids: CSAIILAGVTYEQYF.

The chain links TRBV27 to TRBJ2-1; checking the TCRdb D call of TRBD1 is not possible without DNA. Germline V gives CDR1 MNHEY, CDR2 SMNVEV (reference sequence). The CDR3 runs 12 residues. CDR3 amino acids: CASSSTGNEQFF.

The chain uses TRBV5-1 and TRBJ1-1. CDR1 is SGHRS and CDR2 is YFSETQ in the germline V gene. The CDR3 has 16 amino acids. This chain's CDR3 is CASSLAVGVMNTEAFF.

The chain employs TRBV27 and TRBJ2-3; TCRdb lists TRBD1, though no DNA is available to test this call. In germline, CDR1 is MNHEY, CDR2 SMNVEV (reference sequence). The CDR3 contains 16 residues. The CDR3 region is CASTERWGVRTDTQYF.

This chain joins TRBV28 and TRBJ2-7; absent DNA, TCRdb's TRBD1 call cannot be checked. The CDR3 is made up of 15 amino acids. Germline-derived CDR1 and CDR2 are MDHEN and SYDVKM. The chain's CDR3 is CASSYLRVPSYEQYF. The whole variable domain, filled in from reference TRBV28 and TRBJ2-7, reads DVKVTQSSRYLVKRTGEKVFLECVQDMDHENMFWYRQDPGLGLRLIYFSYDVKMKEKGDIPEGYSVSREKKERFSLILESASTNQTSMYLCASSYLRVPSYEQYFGPGTRLTVT.

The V gene is TRBV4-2, the J gene TRBJ2-2; the D call from TCRdb, TRBD2, cannot be confirmed without DNA. Germline V lookup: CDR1 LGHNA, CDR2 YNFKEQ. The CDR3 loop spans 15 amino acids. The CDR3 here is CASSQEEGLTGELFF.

This chain joins TRBV27 and TRBJ1-5. The CDR3 consists of 12 residues. Germline CDR1 MNHEY, CDR2 SMNVEV (reference sequence). CDR3 in amino acids: CASRDTNQPQHF.

This CDR3 is CASSLTAATANTGELFF. V is TRBV27 and J is TRBJ2-2. The CDR3 loop spans 17 amino acids. Germline V gives CDR1 MNHEY, CDR2 SMNVEV (reference sequence).

The chain joins TRBV4-3 to TRBJ2-3; TCRdb outputs TRBD1, but without DNA this stays unchecked. Germline V gene data show CDR1 as LGHNA and CDR2 as YSLEER. CDR3 length equals 16 residues. CDR3 loop: CASSQGDTSSTDTQYF.

The chain couples TRBV19 to TRBJ2-6. This CDR3 contains 15 residues. The germline CDR1 and CDR2 sequences are LNHDA and SQIVND (reference sequence). The CDR3 region is CASSLTSSGANVLTF. Based on the CDR3 plus reference TRBV19 and TRBJ2-6, the full variable domain is DGGITQSPKYLFRKEGQNVTLSCEQNLNHDAMYWYRQDPGQGLRLIYYSQIVNDFQKGDIAEGYSVSREKKESFPLTVTSAQKNPTAFYLCASSLTSSGANVLTFGAGSRLTVL.

J is TRBJ2-1 and V is TRBV23-1; no DNA is available, so the TRBD1 call from TCRdb remains unchecked. TRBV23-1 is identified as an open reading frame with a role that is uncertain. The CDR3 totals 14 residues. CDR3: CASVIIGRYNEQFF.

This chain connects TRBV19 to TRBJ2-7; the TRBD1 assignment by TCRdb is unverifiable without DNA. This CDR3 has 15 amino acids. The germline CDR1 and CDR2 sequences are LNHDA and SQIVND (reference sequence). CDR3: CASSPDREFSYEQYF.

This rearrangement joins TRBV18 to TRBJ2-5; checking the TCRdb D call of TRBD1 is not possible without DNA. CDR1 is KGHSH and CDR2 is LQKENI in the germline V gene. There are 16 residues in the CDR3. The CDR3 loop reads CASSPQEWDLQETQYF.

The chain uses TRBV4-1 and TRBJ2-7. Germline values: CDR1 MGHRA, CDR2 YSYEKL. The CDR3 loop spans 16 amino acids. The CDR3 protein is CASSQGWQERSYEQYF.

The chain combines TRBV6-5 with TRBJ2-5; without DNA, the TCRdb call of TRBD1 cannot be checked. This CDR3 region has 14 residues. In germline, CDR1 is MNHEY, CDR2 SVGAGI. The CDR3 spells CASSQNGGQETQYF.

The J gene is TRBJ2-3, the V gene TRBV9; there is no DNA to check the TCRdb D call of TRBD2. CDR1 SGDLS and CDR2 YYNGEE come from the germline V gene. This CDR3 has 15 residues. The CDR3: CASKVGSGRTDTQYF.

This chain joins TRBV7-9 and TRBJ2-4. Germline V gives CDR1 SEHNR, CDR2 FQNEAQ (reference sequence). CDR3 length: 12 residues. CDR3 loop: CASSLVGVTQYF. The full variable domain, rest sourced from reference TRBV7-9 and TRBJ2-4, is DTGVSQNPRHKITKRGQNVTFRCDPISEHNRLYWYRQTLGQGPEFLTYFQNEAQLEKSRLLSDRFSAERPKGSFSTLEIQRTEQGDSAMYLCASSLVGVTQYFGAGTRLSVL.

The V and J genes are TRBV7-3 and TRBJ1-1; the TRBD1 assignment by TCRdb is unverifiable without DNA. This CDR3 contains 12 residues. Germline CDR1 SGHTA, CDR2 FQGTGA. CDR3 in amino acids: CASSSTGEEAFF.

This chain uses TRBV28 with TRBJ2-3; TCRdb's assignment of TRBD1 cannot be checked, as there is no DNA. The CDR3 loop spans 18 amino acids. Germline CDR1 MDHEN, CDR2 SYDVKM. This CDR3 reads CASSLFVGGQSFTDTQYF.

The V call is TRBV28, the J call TRBJ2-5; TCRdb outputs TRBD1, but without DNA this stays unchecked. Germline lookup yields CDR1 MDHEN and CDR2 SYDVKM. This CDR3 contains 15 residues. CDR3: CASPPQGRIQETQYF.

This sequence joins TRBV5-1 and TRBJ2-2. The CDR3 loop spans 14 amino acids. CDR1 is SGHRS and CDR2 is YFSETQ in the germline V gene. CDR3 residues: CASSGSQNTGELFF.

The chain carries TRBV5-6 and TRBJ2-7; TCRdb's D call of TRBD1 is untestable without DNA. This CDR3 has 15 amino acids. Germline lookup yields CDR1 SGHDT and CDR2 YYEEEE. The CDR3 spells CASSPGTNPSYEQYF.

V and J are TRBV19 and TRBJ2-7; no DNA is available, so the TRBD1 call from TCRdb remains unchecked. Germline V lookup: CDR1 LNHDA, CDR2 SQIVND (reference sequence). There are 12 residues in the CDR3. CDR3: CASSSGGDEQYF.

The chain recombines TRBV5-4 with TRBJ2-7; the TCRdb D gene call, TRBD1, has no DNA to confirm it. Germline V gene data show CDR1 as SGHNT and CDR2 as YYREEE (reference sequence). This CDR3 comprises 14 residues. The CDR3 sequence: CASSYQAGDFEQYF.

The chain has TRBV7-2 and TRBJ2-7; TCRdb indicates TRBD2, and absent DNA this call remains unverified. The germline CDR1 and CDR2 sequences are SGHTA and FQGNSA. The CDR3 has 14 amino acids. The CDR3: CASSLAGPTYEQYF. Looking up the rest from reference TRBV7-2 and TRBJ2-7 gives the full variable domain: GAGVSQSPSNKVTEKGKDVELRCDPISGHTALYWYRQSLGQGLEFLIYFQGNSAPDKSGLPSDRFSAERTGGSVSTLTIQRTQQEDSAVYLCASSLAGPTYEQYFGPGTRLTVT.

The chain uses TRBV7-2 and TRBJ2-7; TCRdb reports TRBD2, a call that lacks DNA to check it against. CDR3 length equals 16 residues. Germline V lookup: CDR1 SGHTA, CDR2 FQGNSA. The CDR3 protein is CASSPGVTSGGIEQYF.